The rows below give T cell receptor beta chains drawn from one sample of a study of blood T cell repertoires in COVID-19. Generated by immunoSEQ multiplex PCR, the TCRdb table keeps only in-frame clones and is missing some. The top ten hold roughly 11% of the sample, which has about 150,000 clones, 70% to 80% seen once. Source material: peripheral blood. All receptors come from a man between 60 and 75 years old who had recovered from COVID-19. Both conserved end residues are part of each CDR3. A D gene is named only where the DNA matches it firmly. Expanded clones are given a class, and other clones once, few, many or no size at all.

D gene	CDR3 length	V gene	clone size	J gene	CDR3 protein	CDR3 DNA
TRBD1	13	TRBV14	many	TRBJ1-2	CASSFDRGGSYTF	TGTGCCAGCAGCTTCGACAGGGGAGGTAGCTACACCTTC
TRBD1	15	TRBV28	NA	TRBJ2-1	CASSLLGQTYNEQFF	TGTGCCAGCAGTTTACTGGGACAGACCTACAATGAGCAGTTCTTC
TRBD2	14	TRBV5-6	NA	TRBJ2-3	CASYLAGVTDTQYF	TGTGCCAGCTACCTAGCGGGAGTTACGGATACGCAGTATTTT
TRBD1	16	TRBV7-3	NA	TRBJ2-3	CASSLTGTGTGDTQYF	TGTGCCAGCAGCCTAACCGGGACAGGGACAGGAGATACGCAGTATTTT
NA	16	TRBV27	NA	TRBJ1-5	CASSLWGTGGSQPQHF	TGTGCCAGCAGTTTATGGGGGACCGGAGGGAGTCAGCCCCAGCATTTT
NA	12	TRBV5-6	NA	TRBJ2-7	CASSLGVHEQYF	TGTGCCAGCAGCTTGGGAGTTCACGAGCAGTACTTC
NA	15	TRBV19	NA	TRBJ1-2	CASTPLRAASYGYTF	TGTGCCAGTACTCCCTTGAGGGCTGCGAGCTATGGCTACACCTTC
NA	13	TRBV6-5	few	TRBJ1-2	CASRPTANYGYTF	TGTGCCAGTCGACCGACAGCGAACTATGGCTACACCTTC
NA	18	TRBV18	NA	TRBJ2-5	CASSLQRPSGEGEETQYF	TGTGCCAGCTCCCTCCAGCGGCCCTCAGGGGAGGGCGAAGAGACCCAGTACTTC
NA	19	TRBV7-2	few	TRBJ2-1	CASSLELSAGGTSYNEQFF	TGTGCCAGCAGCTTAGAATTGTCCGCTGGCGGTACGTCCTACAATGAGCAGTTCTTC
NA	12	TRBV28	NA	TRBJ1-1	CASSWGGTEAFF	TGTGCCAGCAGTTGGGGGGGCACTGAAGCTTTCTTT
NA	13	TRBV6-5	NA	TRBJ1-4	CASSLSSGEKLFF	TGTGCCAGCAGTTTATCGAGTGGTGAAAAACTGTTTTTT
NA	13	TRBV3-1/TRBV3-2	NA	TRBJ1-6	CASSDSGISPLHF	TGTGCCAGCAGCGATTCAGGGATTTCACCCCTCCACTTT
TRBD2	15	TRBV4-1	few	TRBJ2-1	CASSWGLAGEGEQFF	TGCGCCAGCAGCTGGGGGCTAGCGGGAGAAGGTGAGCAGTTCTTC
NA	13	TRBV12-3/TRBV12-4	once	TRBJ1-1	CASSSRSGGEAFF	TGTGCCAGCAGTTCTCGATCCGGGGGGGAAGCTTTCTTT
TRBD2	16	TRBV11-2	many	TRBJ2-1	CASSNTRTSGYNEQFF	TGTGCCAGCAGCAACACCCGGACTAGCGGTTACAATGAGCAGTTCTTC
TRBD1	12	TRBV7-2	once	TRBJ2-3	CASSSQGNTQYF	TGTGCCAGCAGCTCACAGGGGAATACGCAGTATTTT
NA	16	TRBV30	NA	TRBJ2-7	CAAERRGGLSSYEQYF	TGTGCCGCCGAAAGGAGAGGTGGATTGAGCTCCTACGAGCAGTACTTC
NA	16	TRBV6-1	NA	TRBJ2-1	CASIEGSGALVNEQFF	TGTGCCAGCATTGAAGGGAGCGGCGCCCTCGTCAATGAGCAGTTCTTC
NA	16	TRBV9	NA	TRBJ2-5	CASSPSTGNLRETQYF	TGTGCCAGCAGCCCGTCTACGGGTAACCTACGGGAGACCCAGTACTTC
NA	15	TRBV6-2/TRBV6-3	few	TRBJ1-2	CASSYSQGSTYGYTF	TGTGCCAGCAGTTACTCCCAGGGCTCAACCTATGGCTACACCTTC
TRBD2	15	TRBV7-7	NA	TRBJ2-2	CASSLRLAGTGELFF	TGTGCTAGCAGCCTTCGACTAGCGGGGACCGGGGAGCTGTTTTTT
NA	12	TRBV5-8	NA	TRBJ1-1	CASTGGGTEAFF	TGTGCCAGCACTGGCGGGGGCACTGAAGCTTTCTTT
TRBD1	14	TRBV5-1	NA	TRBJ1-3	CASSLGTAGNTIYF	TGCGCCAGCAGCTTAGGGACAGCTGGAAACACCATATATTTT
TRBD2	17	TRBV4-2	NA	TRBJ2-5	CASSQGTSGRTQETQYF	TGTGCCAGCAGCCAAGGGACTAGCGGGAGGACCCAAGAGACCCAGTACTTC
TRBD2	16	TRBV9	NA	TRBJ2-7	CASSPEGSGRAGEQYF	TGTGCCAGCAGCCCCGAGGGAAGCGGGAGGGCTGGCGAGCAGTACTTC
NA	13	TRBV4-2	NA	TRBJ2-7	CASSQLENSEQYF	TGTGCCAGCAGCCAACTAGAAAACTCCGAGCAGTACTTC
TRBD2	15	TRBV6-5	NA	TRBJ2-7	CASSYSLAGVREQYF	TGTGCCAGCAGTTATTCACTAGCGGGGGTGCGGGAGCAGTACTTC
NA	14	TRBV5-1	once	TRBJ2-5	CASSLGAAQETQYF	TGCGCCAGCAGCTTGGGGGCAGCTCAAGAGACCCAGTACTTC
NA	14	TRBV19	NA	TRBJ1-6	CASSIVTGVSPLHF	TGTGCCAGTAGTATAGTGACAGGAGTCTCACCCCTCCACTTT
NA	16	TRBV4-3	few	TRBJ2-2	CASSQEAGPNTGELFF	TGCGCCAGCAGCCAAGAGGCAGGCCCGAACACCGGGGAGCTGTTTTTT
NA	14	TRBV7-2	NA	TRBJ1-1	CASSRQGMNTEAFF	TGTGCCAGCAGCCGTCAGGGGATGAACACTGAAGCTTTCTTT
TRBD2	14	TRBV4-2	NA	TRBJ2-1	CASSAAGGRDEQFF	TGTGCCAGCAGCGCGGCGGGGGGGCGGGATGAGCAGTTCTTC
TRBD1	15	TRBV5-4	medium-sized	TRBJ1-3	CASSLNRGPGNTIYF	TGTGCCAGCAGCTTAAACAGGGGGCCTGGAAACACCATATATTTT
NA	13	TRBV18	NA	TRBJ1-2	CASSLDRNYGYTF	TGTGCCAGCTCACTTGACAGGAACTATGGCTACACCTTC
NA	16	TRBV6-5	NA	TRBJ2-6	CASSYSHGSGANVLTF	TGTGCCAGCAGTTACAGCCACGGTTCTGGGGCCAACGTCCTGACTTTC
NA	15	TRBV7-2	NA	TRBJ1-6	CASSLGGGGGSPLHF	TGTGCCAGCAGCTTAGGTGGTGGGGGAGGGTCACCCCTCCACTTT
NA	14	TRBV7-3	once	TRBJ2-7	CASSLRGGRGEQYF	TGTGCCAGCAGCTTAAGGGGGGGCCGGGGGGAGCAGTACTTC
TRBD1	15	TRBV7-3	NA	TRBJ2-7	CASSLMGQGPYEQYF	TGTGCCAGCAGCTTAATGGGACAGGGACCATACGAGCAGTACTTC
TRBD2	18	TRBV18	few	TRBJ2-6	CASSPGRGMSSGANVLTF	TGTGCCAGCTCACCTGGGCGGGGGATGAGCTCTGGGGCCAACGTCCTGACTTTC
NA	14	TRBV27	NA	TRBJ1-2	CASSLGRVNYGYTF	TGTGCCAGCAGCCTGGGCAGGGTTAACTATGGCTACACCTTC
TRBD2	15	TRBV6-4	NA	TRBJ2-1	CASSPLAGGRNEQFF	TGTGCCAGCAGCCCACTTGCGGGGGGACGGAATGAGCAGTTCTTC
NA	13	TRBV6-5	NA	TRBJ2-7	CATRGGASYEQYF	TGTGCCACTCGAGGCGGGGCCTCCTACGAGCAGTACTTC
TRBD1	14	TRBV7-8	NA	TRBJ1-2	CASSPRTGIYGYTF	TGTGCCAGCAGCCCCCGGACAGGGATATATGGCTACACCTTC
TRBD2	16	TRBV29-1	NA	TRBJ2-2	CSVQGLAGGPSGELFF	TGCAGCGTCCAGGGACTAGCGGGAGGGCCTAGCGGGGAGCTGTTTTTT
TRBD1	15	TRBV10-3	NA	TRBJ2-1	CAISESRQGAYEQFF	TGTGCCATCAGTGAGTCGAGACAGGGGGCATATGAGCAGTTCTTC
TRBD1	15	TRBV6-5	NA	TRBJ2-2	CASSKRQGNTGELFF	TGTGCCAGCAGTAAAAGACAGGGTAACACCGGGGAGCTGTTTTTT
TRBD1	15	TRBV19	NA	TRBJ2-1	CASSISGQGHDEQFF	TGTGCCAGTAGTATCAGCGGACAGGGTCACGATGAGCAGTTCTTC
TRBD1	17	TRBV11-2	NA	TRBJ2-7	CASSLDLGTGAGYEQYF	TGTGCCAGCAGCTTAGATCTCGGGACAGGGGCAGGTTACGAGCAGTACTTC
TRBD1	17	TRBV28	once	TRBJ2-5	CASTPTPQGARGETQYF	TGTGCCAGCACCCCAACCCCCCAGGGGGCGCGAGGGGAGACCCAGTACTTC
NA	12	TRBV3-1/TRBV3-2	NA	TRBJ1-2	CASSQGANGYTF	TGTGCCAGCAGCCAAGGGGCCAATGGCTACACCTTC
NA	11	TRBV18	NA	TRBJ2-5	CASTTGETQYF	TGTGCCAGCACCACCGGGGAGACCCAGTACTTC
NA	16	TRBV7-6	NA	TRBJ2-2	CASSVRLAINTGELFF	TGTGCCAGCAGCGTTAGGCTAGCGATTAACACCGGGGAGCTGTTTTTT
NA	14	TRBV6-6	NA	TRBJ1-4	CASSYPGFGEKLFF	TGTGCCAGCAGTTACCCAGGGTTTGGGGAAAAACTGTTTTTT
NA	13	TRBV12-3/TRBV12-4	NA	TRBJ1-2	CASSPLITGGYTF	TGTGCCAGCAGCCCATTGATTACCGGTGGCTACACCTTC
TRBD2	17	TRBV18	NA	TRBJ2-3	CASSPSLAGASTDTQYF	TGTGCCAGCTCACCATCACTAGCGGGGGCCAGCACAGATACGCAGTATTTT
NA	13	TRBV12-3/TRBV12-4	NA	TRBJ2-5	CASSHRAQETQYF	TGTGCCAGCAGTCACAGGGCCCAAGAGACCCAGTACTTC
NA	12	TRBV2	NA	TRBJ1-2	CASSVSNYGYTF	TGTGCCAGCAGTGTTAGTAACTATGGCTACACCTTC
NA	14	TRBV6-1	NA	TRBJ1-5	CASSEVLGRQPQHF	TGTGCCAGCAGTGAAGTACTGGGGCGGCAGCCCCAGCATTTT
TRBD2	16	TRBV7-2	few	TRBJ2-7	CASSPLGSGTSYEQYF	TGTGCCAGCAGCCCGTTAGGTAGCGGGACCTCCTACGAGCAGTACTTC